The 16 T cell receptor beta chains listed next were all sequenced from one sample in a study of T-cell memory formation after mild COVID-19. TCRdb fed the 5' RACE reads into MiXCR, producing one record per CDR3 protein. The data show about 190,000 distinct CDR3 sequences, about 16% seen once. The material sequenced was PBMCs or a T cell subset sorted from them (not recorded which). These receptors came from an adult woman who had mild COVID-19 (a few samples of this study predate the infection). Cell type and time point are not known.

CDR3 nucleotides: TGCAGCGTTGAAGACTTCTCACCGAACACTGAAGCTTTCTTT. It encodes CSVEDFSPNTEAFF. This sequence joins TRBV29-1 and TRBJ1-1; D gene uncertain. Germline V lookup: CDR1 SQVTM, CDR2 ANQGSEA. The length of the CDR3 is 14 residues. Trimming stripped 0 bases from V and 1 base from J, with 9 bases between.

This clonotype has more than one count but fewer than ten. This sequence joins TRBV7-2 and TRBJ2-1, with 14 nucleotides matching TRBD2. CDR1 SGHTA and CDR2 FQGNSA come from the germline V gene. The CDR3 covers 14 residues. J lost 9 bases, V lost 5 bases, and 3 bases had no gene match. The CDR3 nucleotides are TGTGCCAGCAGCCCTGGGACTAGCGGGAGTGAGCAGTTCTTC. It yields the protein CASSPGTSGSEQFF.

This clonotype was counted only a few times. The rearrangement uses TRBV6-5 and TRBJ1-2; 8 bases align to TRBD1. The CDR3 length is 15 residues. With 10 bases clipped from V and 0 bases from J, the junction kept 10 bases outside the gene matches. Germline V gene data show CDR1 as MNHEY and CDR2 as SVGAGI. The CDR3 DNA reads TGTGCCACCCGGACGCCAGGGGGCTCTAACTATGGCTACACCTTC. It is translated as CATRTPGGSNYGYTF.

At least ten counts were recorded for this clonotype. The chain joins TRBV11-2 to TRBJ2-5, with D unclear. The V end lost 1 base, the J end lost 5 bases, and 8 bases lay between the germline ends. The CDR3 is 13 amino acids. Germline V CDR1 and CDR2: SGHAT, FQNNGV. CDR3 region: CASSLGAWETQYF. CDR3 nucleotides: TGTGCCAGCAGCTTAGGAGCCTGGGAGACCCAGTACTTC.

The rearrangement links TRBV30 to TRBJ1-1; D may be TRBD1 (6 bases). The V gene's germline CDR1 is GTSNPN and CDR2 SVGIG (reference sequence). V was pared by 5 bases and J by 6 bases, with 16 bases between. The CDR3 is 13 amino acids. The CDR3 sequence: CAWHTTGYPEAFF. CDR3 coding DNA: TGTGCCTGGCACACTACAGGGTATCCTGAAGCTTTCTTT.

The chain recombines TRBV20-1 with TRBJ2-1, with 9 bases aligning to TRBD2. Germline loops: CDR1 DFQATT, CDR2 SNEGSKA (reference sequence). CDR3 length equals 11 residues. CDR3 sequence: CRAGGNNEQFF. The CDR3 DNA follows: TGCAGGGCGGGAGGGAACAATGAGCAGTTCTTC.

The rearrangement uses TRBV14 and TRBJ2-3; 12 bases fit TRBD2. Germline V CDR1 and CDR2: SGHDN, FVKESK. The junction had 3 bases not matched to a gene; V was cut back by 4 bases and J by 1 base. This CDR3 has 16 amino acids. The CDR3 DNA is TGTGCCAGCAGCCCTAGCGGGGGGGCCGGCACAGATACGCAGTATTTT. Translation: CASSPSGGAGTDTQYF.

The rearrangement joins TRBV7-8 to TRBJ1-1; perhaps TRBD1 as D (6 bases). Trimming cost V 1 base and J 4 bases, with 7 bases left between them. The CDR3 runs 13 residues. Germline loops: CDR1 SGHVS, CDR2 FQNEAQ. CDR3 region: CASSLGTVTEAFF. CDR3 DNA: TGTGCCAGCAGCTTAGGGACAGTCACTGAAGCTTTCTTT.

The chain employs TRBV2 and TRBJ1-2; D possibly corresponds to TRBD1 (6 bases). The CDR3 length is 15 residues. CDR1 and CDR2 from the germline V gene are SNHLY and FYNNEI. Trimming removed 11 bases from V and 3 bases from J, with 22 bases in between. CDR3 residues: CASQRGGAMDYGYTF. The CDR3 DNA sequence: TGTGCCTCCCAAAGGGGGGGCGCTATGGACTATGGCTACACCTTC.

V gene TRBV9 combines with J gene TRBJ1-2; no clear D. CDR3 length: 13 amino acids. V was cut by 2 bases and J by 2 bases, with 7 bases left in between. Germline lookup yields CDR1 SGDLS and CDR2 YYNGEE. DNA for the CDR3: TGTGCCAGCAGCGTGGCGCAGAACTATGGCTACACCTTC. It encodes CASSVAQNYGYTF.

In this sample, this clonotype turned up many times. The J gene is TRBJ2-7, the V gene TRBV5-1; no clear D gene. Germline V lookup: CDR1 SGHRS, CDR2 YFSETQ. The CDR3 is 14 amino acids. With 0 bases removed from V and 2 bases from J, the gap between germline ends came to 9 bases. The chain's CDR3 is CASSLVPGAYEQYF. The CDR3 nucleotides read TGCGCCAGCAGCTTGGTTCCAGGAGCCTACGAGCAGTACTTC.

A few counts support this clonotype. The genes are TRBV29-1 and TRBJ2-1; D unclear. The V and J ends lost 5 bases and 15 bases respectively, with 14 bases between them. Germline CDR1 and CDR2: SQVTM and ANQGSEA. CDR3 length: 10 amino acids. DNA of the CDR3: TGCAGCGTTACCGTACCAGGCCGGTTCTTC. Its translation: CSVTVPGRFF.

In this sample, this clonotype turned up a few times. The CDR3 sequence is CASSTGGFHGYTF. The CDR3 DNA reads as TGTGCCAGCAGTACAGGGGGGTTCCATGGCTACACCTTC. The chain uses TRBV12-3 or TRBV12-4 and TRBJ1-2; 8 bases align to TRBD1. The V segment lost 5 bases and the J segment 6 bases; nucleotides outside the gene matches: 5. This CDR3 has 13 residues.

This clonotype occurred a few times. The V gene is TRBV12-3 or TRBV12-4, the J gene TRBJ2-5; TRBD2 is a possible D gene (6 bases). V lost 9 bases to trimming and J lost 3 bases, with 17 bases between them. The CDR3 spans 14 residues. The CDR3 here is CASAIRAGKETQYF. The DNA of the CDR3 is TGTGCCAGTGCGATCCGGGCGGGAAAAGAGACCCAGTACTTC.

The gene calls are TRBV15 and TRBJ2-3; the match to TRBD2 covers 9 bases. V was clipped by 2 bases and J by 3 bases; unmatched bases: 12. CDR1 is LNHNV and CDR2 is YYDKDF in the germline V gene (reference sequence). CDR3 length: 18 amino acids. The CDR3 loop reads CATSRLSKRLAATDTQYF. CDR3 bases: TGTGCCACCAGCAGACTCTCCAAGAGACTAGCGGCAACAGATACGCAGTATTTT.

This chain uses TRBV27 with TRBJ2-2; D may be TRBD1 (6 bases). Germline V gene lookup returns CDR1 MNHEY and CDR2 SMNVEV (reference sequence). Deletions cut 7 bases from V and 6 bases from J, with 9 bases between. The CDR3 has 12 amino acids. CDR3 sequence reads: CASKSGAGELFF. As DNA, the CDR3 is TGTGCCAGCAAGTCAGGGGCCGGGGAGCTGTTTTTT.